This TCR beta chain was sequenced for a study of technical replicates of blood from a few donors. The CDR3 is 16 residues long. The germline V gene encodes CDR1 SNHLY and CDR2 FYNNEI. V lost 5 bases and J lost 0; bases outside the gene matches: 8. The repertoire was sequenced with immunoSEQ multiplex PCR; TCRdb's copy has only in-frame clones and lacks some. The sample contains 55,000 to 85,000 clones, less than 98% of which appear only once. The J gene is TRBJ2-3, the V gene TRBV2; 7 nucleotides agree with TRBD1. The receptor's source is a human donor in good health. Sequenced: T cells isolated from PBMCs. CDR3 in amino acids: CASSWTGPTSTDTQYF. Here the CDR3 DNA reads TGTGCCAGCAGTTGGACAGGTCCTACTAGCACAGATACGCAGTATTTT.